This is a list of T cell receptor beta chains from one sample in a study of shared clonotypes between healthy human individuals. TCRdb's table, derived via immunoSEQ multiplex PCR, lists solely in-frame clones and lacks some. The sample records more than 1 million clones, 78% being singletons. The sequenced sample consisted of memory CD4+ T cells from PBMCs. The receptors here all came from a man between 18 and 35 years old in good health. Some clones in this sample may be carry-over from other donors' samples. CDR3s leave out the opening cysteine and the closing phenylalanine or tryptophan.

V gene: TRBV7-3
J gene: TRBJ2-2
CDR3 protein: ASSLLGTGELF

V gene: TRBV28
J gene: TRBJ1-3
CDR3 protein: ASSTQDRVRGTIY

V gene: TRBV13
J gene: TRBJ1-2
CDR3 protein: ASSLPGQEPCLNYGYT

V gene: TRBV9
J gene: TRBJ2-5
CDR3 protein: ASSVGTSGQETQY

V gene: TRBV30
J gene: TRBJ2-5
CDR3 protein: AWTDSQETQY

V gene: TRBV6-5
J gene: TRBJ1-5
CDR3 protein: ASSRTRSNQPQH

V gene: TRBV9
J gene: TRBJ1-3
CDR3 protein: ASSVDDTIY

V gene: TRBV5-1
J gene: TRBJ2-2
CDR3 protein: ASRLDSGVGTGELF

V gene: TRBV4-2
J gene: TRBJ2-3
CDR3 protein: ASSSRQGSEDTQY

V gene: TRBV4-3
J gene: TRBJ1-4
CDR3 protein: ASSLMPRGSSNEKLF

V gene: TRBV11-1
J gene: TRBJ2-2
CDR3 protein: ASTLSAANTGELF

V gene: TRBV11-3
J gene: TRBJ2-2
CDR3 protein: ASSTRSQSGELF

V gene: TRBV5-6
J gene: TRBJ1-5
CDR3 protein: ASSLGGSTSNQPQH

V gene: TRBV19
J gene: TRBJ2-1
CDR3 protein: ASSTTYLPGRYNEQF